Shown below are 9 T cell receptor beta chains from a single sample sequenced in a study of lymphopenia after photon versus proton radiotherapy. Sequencing was performed with immunoSEQ multiplex PCR; in TCRdb, only in-frame clones are kept and a portion is missing. Of about 30,000 clones listed, nearly 95% are singletons. The specimen comprised peripheral blood, sampled from a patient treated with photon-based radiotherapy. Source of these receptors: a woman aged 50 to 60 with cholangiocarcinoma.

The chain is built from TRBV25-1 and TRBJ2-3, with D maybe TRBD1 (6 bases). This CDR3 spans 12 amino acids. Germline loops: CDR1 MGHDK, CDR2 SYGVNS. The CDR3: CVTEGVADTQYF. The CDR3, as DNA: TGTGTCACCGAGGGGGTGGCAGATACGCAGTATTTT.

J is TRBJ2-3 and V is TRBV5-4, with 13 bases fitting TRBD2. The ends lost 4 bases at V and 2 bases at J; junction bases unmatched: 7. CDR3 length: 17 amino acids. Germline values: CDR1 SGHNT, CDR2 YYREEE (reference sequence). CDR3: CASSIGLAGDSTDTQYF. The CDR3 DNA sequence: TGTGCCAGCAGCATCGGACTAGCGGGGGACTCCACAGATACGCAGTATTTT.

The chain links TRBV18 to TRBJ1-5, with 8 positions matching TRBD1. The CDR3 loop spans 15 amino acids. With 3 bases clipped from V and 4 bases from J, the junction kept 5 bases outside the gene matches. The germline gives CDR1 KGHSH, CDR2 LQKENI. CDR3 nucleotides: TGTGCCAGCTCACCTGGGGGACAGGTAAATCAGCCCCAGCATTTT. As protein: CASSPGGQVNQPQHF.

This rearrangement joins TRBV6-5 to TRBJ1-5, with 7 bases identical to TRBD1. The CDR3 runs 14 residues. Germline trimming cut 6 bases from V and 7 bases from J; bases unmatched to any gene: 9. From germline, CDR1 is MNHEY and CDR2 SVGAGI. CDR3 sequence: CASSFDRVYQPQHF. In DNA, the CDR3 is TGTGCCAGCAGCTTCGACAGGGTGTACCAGCCCCAGCATTTT.

The J gene is TRBJ2-1, the V gene TRBV5-1, with a possible D match to TRBD1 (6 bases). CDR3 length: 16 residues. Germline V CDR1 and CDR2: SGHRS, YFSETQ. The V end was cut by 1 base, the J end by 4 bases, with 15 bases between. CDR3 sequence (DNA): TGCGCCAGCAGCTTGCTGTCCGGGACATTATACAATGAGCAGTTCTTC. Protein sequence: CASSLLSGTLYNEQFF. Full variable domain (outside the CDR3, taken from reference TRBV5-1 and TRBJ2-1): KAGVTQTPRYLIKTRGQQVTLSCSPISGHRSVSWYQQTPGQGLQFLFEYFSETQRNKGNFPGRFSGRQFSNSRSEMNVSTLELGDSALYLCASSLLSGTLYNEQFFGPGTRLTVL.

V usage is TRBV29-1 and J usage is TRBJ1-2, with 7 nucleotides matching TRBD1. After removal of 3 bases from V and 5 bases from J, the junction contained 3 bases not matched to a gene. Germline V lookup: CDR1 SQVTM, CDR2 ANQGSEA. The CDR3 is 12 amino acids. CDR3 amino acids: CSVDVQGYGYTF. In DNA form, the CDR3 reads TGCAGCGTTGACGTACAGGGGTATGGCTACACCTTC.

The rearrangement joins TRBV15 to TRBJ1-5, with D maybe TRBD1 (6 bases). The CDR3 totals 14 residues. The germline V and J ends were trimmed by 3 bases and 6 bases, with 12 bases remaining between them. The V gene's germline CDR1 is LNHNV and CDR2 YYDKDF (reference sequence). The CDR3 nucleotides are TGTGCCACCAGCAGCTACAGGGTTGGTCAGCCCCAGCATTTT. Its protein is CATSSYRVGQPQHF.

The chain is built from TRBV4-1 and TRBJ2-7; no definite D call. The CDR3 covers 13 residues. V shed 2 bases and J shed 4 bases, with 9 bases lying between them. CDR1 and CDR2 (germline): MGHRA, YSYEKL. For the CDR3, the DNA is TGCGCCAGCAGCCAATCGGCCGGGTACGAGCAGTACTTC. It is translated as CASSQSAGYEQYF.

The J gene is TRBJ2-7, the V gene TRBV4-3, with TRBD2 matching over 9 bases. CDR1 is LGHNA and CDR2 is YSLEER in the germline V gene. With 1 base clipped from V and 0 bases from J, the junction kept 10 bases outside the gene matches. This CDR3 region has 18 residues. CDR3 nucleotides: TGCGCCAGCAGCCAAGTCACTTTAGGTAGCGGGGGCTCCTACGAGCAGTACTTC. Amino acid sequence: CASSQVTLGSGGSYEQYF.